What follows are 21 T cell receptor beta chains derived from one specimen sequenced in a study of T-cell reconstitution after alpha-beta-depleted transplantation in children. Unique molecular identifiers were incorporated when the TCRbeta library was constructed. TCRdb itself ran the PCR reads through MiXCR, one entry per CDR3 protein. The sample carries around 190,000 distinct CDR3 sequences, approximately 7% recorded once. The specimen was PBMCs, collected before TCRalphabeta/CD19-depleted stem cell transplant. These receptor sequences come from a boy between 2 and 10 years old with acute lymphoblastic leukemia, due to receive a stem cell transplant.

This clonotype was counted many times. The chain has TRBV27 and TRBJ2-2; D is ambiguous. CDR3 length equals 13 residues. Germline CDR1 is MNHEY and CDR2 is SMNVEV (reference sequence). Trimming removed 6 bases from V and 6 bases from J, with 11 bases in between. The chain's CDR3 is CASSLLFPGELFF. The CDR3 nucleotides read TGTGCCAGCAGCCTCCTGTTCCCCGGGGAGCTGTTTTTT.

The sample holds many counts of this clonotype. This rearrangement joins TRBV29-1 to TRBJ2-3; D not certain. Germline assignment: CDR1 SQVTM and CDR2 ANQGSEA. CDR3 length: 15 amino acids. V was shortened by 5 bases and J by 0 bases, with 15 bases between the two germline ends. CDR3 amino acids: CSVSWATTSTDTQYF. In nucleotides, the CDR3 is TGCAGCGTTTCATGGGCGACAACTAGCACAGATACGCAGTATTTT.

The chain carries TRBV11-2 and TRBJ1-2, with D uncertain. Germline CDR1 and CDR2: SGHAT and FQNNGV. The CDR3 spans 14 residues. V lost 5 bases to trimming and J lost 4 bases, with 14 bases between them. The CDR3 region is CASSRPGSPYGYTF. CDR3 nucleotide sequence: TGTGCCAGCAGCAGACCGGGATCTCCCTATGGCTACACCTTC. Using reference TRBV11-2 and TRBJ1-2 for the parts outside the CDR3, the full variable domain is EAGVAQSPRYKIIEKRQSVAFWCNPISGHATLYWYQQILGQGPKLLIQFQNNGVVDDSQLPKDRFSAERLKGVDSTLKIQPAKLEDSAVYLCASSRPGSPYGYTFGSGTRLTVV.

This chain connects TRBV3-1 to TRBJ2-7; D ambiguous. V was clipped by 1 base and J by 3 bases, with 7 bases between them. The germline V gene has CDR1 LGHDT and CDR2 YNNKEL (reference sequence). This CDR3 region has 13 residues. The CDR3 spells CASSQGALYEQYF. The CDR3 DNA reads TGTGCCAGCAGCCAAGGGGCCCTCTACGAGCAGTACTTC.

This clonotype was detected many times. The V call is TRBV6-2 or TRBV6-3, the J call TRBJ2-3; 10 bases agree with TRBD2. CDR1 MNHEY and CDR2 SVGEGT come from the germline V gene. The CDR3 totals 17 residues. The V gene end was trimmed by 2 bases and the J gene end by 2 bases; junction bases not matched to a gene: 7. The CDR3, as DNA: TGTGCCAGCAGTTACCATCCAAGCGGGGGGGTCACAGATACGCAGTATTTT. It specifies CASSYHPSGGVTDTQYF.

This clonotype was found many times. The J gene is TRBJ2-7, the V gene TRBV5-1; D is uncertain. The germline gives CDR1 SGHRS, CDR2 YFSETQ. The V end was cut by 0 bases, the J end by 3 bases, with 13 bases between. The length of the CDR3 is 15 residues. For the CDR3, the DNA is TGCGCCAGCAGCTTGGCCGGCTTCACAATCTACGAGCAGTACTTC. Translation gives CASSLAGFTIYEQYF.

This clonotype was observed many times. The chain carries TRBV2 and TRBJ1-6, with D perhaps TRBD1 (6 bases). With 4 bases removed from V and 7 bases from J, the gap between germline ends came to 8 bases. The CDR3 covers 13 residues. Germline V gene data show CDR1 as SNHLY and CDR2 as FYNNEI. CDR3 sequence: CASSVQGNSPLHF. The CDR3 DNA is TGTGCCAGCAGTGTTCAGGGGAATTCACCCCTCCACTTT.

This clonotype was detected many times. CDR3 region: CSATLGGTSGKETQYF. The CDR3 DNA reads as TGCAGTGCTACCCTAGGGGGGACTAGCGGGAAGGAGACCCAGTACTTC. This sequence joins TRBV20-1 and TRBJ2-5, with 13 bases that match TRBD2. V shed 4 bases, J shed 5 bases, and the junction held 10 bases outside the gene matches. This CDR3 contains 16 residues. Germline-derived CDR1 and CDR2 are DFQATT and SNEGSKA (reference sequence).

This clonotype was detected many times. This sequence joins TRBV29-1 and TRBJ2-2; the D gene is possibly TRBD1 (6 bases). Trimming left V 4 bases short and J 7 bases short, with 13 bases between. This CDR3 spans 13 amino acids. Germline V gene lookup returns CDR1 SQVTM and CDR2 ANQGSEA. CDR3 nucleotides: TGCAGCGTTGGCCCGGACAGCAACGGGGAGCTGTTTTTT. Residues: CSVGPDSNGELFF.

This clonotype occurred many times. This chain connects TRBV2 to TRBJ2-7; D gene uncertain. The CDR3 extends over 12 amino acids. The V gene's germline CDR1 is SNHLY and CDR2 FYNNEI. Between the trimmed V and J ends, which lost 2 bases and 6 bases, there was a span of 8 bases. The CDR3 bases are TGTGCCAGCAGTGAAATCCGAGGCGAGCAGTACTTC. The encoded protein is CASSEIRGEQYF.

This clonotype was seen a handful of times. J is TRBJ1-1 and V is TRBV20-1; 7 nucleotides align to TRBD1. This CDR3 is built from 14 residues. Trimming removed 4 bases from V and 0 bases from J; junction bases left unmatched: 5. CDR1 is DFQATT and CDR2 is SNEGSKA in the germline V gene (reference sequence). The CDR3 DNA sequence: TGCAGTGCTATACAGGGGAGGATGAACACTGAAGCTTTCTTT. This gives the protein CSAIQGRMNTEAFF.

As regards this clonotype: A much larger clone lies a single base off, so this may be a read error. Without the conserved terminal phenylalanine or tryptophan, this CDR3 likely stems from a read error. CDR3 amino acids: CATSNSGSYNEQFL. The CDR3 DNA reads as TGTGCCACCTCTAATTCGGGGTCTTACAATGAGCAGTTCCTC. The V gene is TRBV6-2 or TRBV6-3, the J gene TRBJ2-1; possible D gene TRBD2, 5 bases. V shed 10 bases and J shed 4 bases, with 17 bases lying between them. The CDR3 has 14 residues. The V gene's germline CDR1 is MNHEY and CDR2 SVGEGT.

Only a few counts were recorded for this clonotype. The CDR3: CASSLLNFIGELFF. CDR3 DNA sequence: TGTGCCAGCAGCTTGCTGAATTTCATTGGGGAGCTGTTTTTT. The chain links TRBV5-7 to TRBJ2-2; D unclear. TRBV5-7 is noted as an ORF with a role that remains uncertain. Trimming cost V 1 base and J 8 bases, with 12 bases left between them. The CDR3 totals 14 residues.

This sequence joins TRBV19 and TRBJ1-5; D not resolved. Germline-derived CDR1 and CDR2 are LNHDA and SQIVND (reference sequence). The CDR3 extends over 13 amino acids. Trimming removed 3 bases from V and 6 bases from J, with 9 bases in between. The CDR3 protein is CASSIPWAQPQHF. The CDR3 region has the DNA TGTGCCAGTAGTATCCCGTGGGCTCAGCCCCAGCATTTT. The variable domain in full, with the rest retrieved from reference TRBV19 and TRBJ1-5, is DGGITQSPKYLFRKEGQNVTLSCEQNLNHDAMYWYRQDPGQGLRLIYYSQIVNDFQKGDIAEGYSVSREKKESFPLTVTSAQKNPTAFYLCASSIPWAQPQHFGDGTRLSIL.

The chain recombines TRBV11-2 with TRBJ2-2, with TRBD2 as a possible D gene (6 bases). V lost 4 bases to trimming and J lost 6 bases, with 24 bases between them. Germline V gives CDR1 SGHAT, CDR2 FQNNGV. This CDR3 contains 18 residues. CDR3 sequence reads: CASSSRGIGGMGPGELFF. CDR3 nucleotide sequence: TGTGCCAGCAGCTCGAGGGGAATCGGGGGAATGGGGCCCGGGGAGCTGTTTTTT.

This clonotype was seen at least ten times. The chain has TRBV7-2 and TRBJ2-1; the D gene could be TRBD1 or TRBD2 (5 bases each). The V and J ends lost 3 bases and 4 bases respectively, with 10 bases between them. There are 14 residues in the CDR3. Looked up from germline, CDR1 is SGHTA and CDR2 is FQGNSA. CDR3 loop: CASSFTGLYNEQFF. CDR3 in DNA: TGTGCCAGCAGCTTTACGGGGCTGTACAATGAGCAGTTCTTC.

Concerning this clonotype: Possible read error: a much larger clone is one base away. This rearrangement joins TRBV20-1 to TRBJ2-3, with 10 bases fitting TRBD2. Looked up from germline, CDR1 is DFQATT and CDR2 is SNEGSKA (reference sequence). The CDR3 length is 16 residues. The CDR3 here is CCASYLAGVGTDTQYF. The CDR3 DNA reads as TGCTGTGCTAGTTATCTAGCGGGAGTCGGCACAGATACGCAGTATTTT.

This clonotype was counted at least ten times. The chain links TRBV11-2 to TRBJ2-4, with a possible D match to TRBD2 (6 bases). V was trimmed by 4 bases and J by 1 base, leaving 14 bases between them. CDR1 is SGHAT and CDR2 is FQNNGV in the germline V gene. The CDR3 contains 16 residues. The CDR3 reads CASSSISGRAKNIQYF. The CDR3 region has the DNA TGTGCCAGCAGCTCCATTAGCGGACGGGCCAAAAACATTCAGTACTTC.

This clonotype was recorded at least ten times. This chain connects TRBV3-1 to TRBJ2-7; a possible D gene is TRBD1 (5 bases). Germline loops: CDR1 LGHDT, CDR2 YNNKEL (reference sequence). Trimming took 0 bases from V and 3 from J, leaving 9 bases between them. This CDR3 contains 14 residues. The CDR3 spells CASSQDVRGYEQYF. In DNA, the CDR3 is TGTGCCAGCAGCCAAGATGTTAGGGGCTACGAGCAGTACTTC.

This clonotype was seen at least ten times. The chain recombines TRBV28 with TRBJ1-5, with a tentative D call TRBD1 (6 bases). The CDR3 length is 14 residues. V was pared by 2 bases and J by 4 bases, with 9 bases between. CDR1 is MDHEN and CDR2 is SYDVKM in the germline V gene. As DNA, the CDR3 is TGTGCCAGCAGTTTAGGACAGCTAAATCAGCCCCAGCATTTT. Protein product: CASSLGQLNQPQHF. Full variable domain (outside the CDR3, taken from reference TRBV28 and TRBJ1-5): DVKVTQSSRYLVKRTGEKVFLECVQDMDHENMFWYRQDPGLGLRLIYFSYDVKMKEKGDIPEGYSVSREKKERFSLILESASTNQTSMYLCASSLGQLNQPQHFGDGTRLSIL.

This clonotype was seen many times. The CDR3 is CATSRALWGAGELFF. The CDR3 coding sequence is TGTGCCACCAGCAGAGCCTTATGGGGAGCCGGGGAGCTGTTTTTT. The chain uses TRBV15 and TRBJ2-2, with D perhaps matching TRBD2 (5 bases). The V gene's germline CDR1 is LNHNV and CDR2 YYDKDF (reference sequence). Trimming cost V 1 base and J 6 bases, with 12 bases left between them. This CDR3 comprises 15 residues.